The 24 T cell receptor beta chains given below trace back to one sample, sequenced in a study of CD8+CD57+ T cells in acquired aplastic anemia. Patients sequenced had flow cytometry evidence of CD8+CD57+ cell expansion. Profiling of TCR beta VDJ combinations and CDR3 sequences used genomic DNA as template. MiXCR, run by TCRdb on the reads, gives a single entry per CDR3 protein. The data hold around 430,000 distinct CDR3 sequences, with less than 35% observed a single time. The sample comprised sorted CD4+, CD8+, or CD8+CD57+ T cells (not recorded which) from PBMCs. Receptors were obtained from a human donor with aplastic anemia.

The genes are TRBV20-1 and TRBJ2-7; 8 nucleotides line up with TRBD2. The CDR3 covers 14 residues. The V gene end was trimmed by 5 bases and the J gene end by 1 base; junction bases not matched to a gene: 7. Looked up from germline, CDR1 is DFQATT and CDR2 is SNEGSKA (reference sequence). CDR3 nucleotide sequence: TGCAGTGCTTCCTCGACTAGCGCGTCCTACGAGCAGTACTTC. This translates into CSASSTSASYEQYF.

The chain links TRBV11-1 to TRBJ1-3, with no clear D. This CDR3 spans 16 amino acids. The germline gives CDR1 SGHAT, CDR2 FQDESV (reference sequence). V lost 5 bases and J lost 0, with 14 bases in between. The CDR3 coding sequence is TGTGCCAGCAGCATGGAGCCCACTGGCTCTGGAAACACCATATATTTT. Translation gives CASSMEPTGSGNTIYF.

This clonotype has a count of ten or more. The chain employs TRBV2 and TRBJ2-1; TRBD2 agrees at 10 bases. The CDR3 has 14 amino acids. Germline CDR1 is SNHLY and CDR2 is FYNNEI. Losses at the gene ends were 8 bases for V and 6 bases for J; bases not matched to a gene: 7. In DNA form, the CDR3 reads TGTGCCAGCCAGACTAGCGGGCCTATCAATGAGCAGTTCTTC. Translated: CASQTSGPINEQFF. The complete variable domain, with remaining parts taken from reference TRBV2 and TRBJ2-1, reads EPEVTQTPSHQVTQMGQEVILRCVPISNHLYFYWYRQILGQKVEFLVSFYNNEISEKSEIFDDQFSVERPDGSNFTLKIRSTKLEDSAMYFCASQTSGPINEQFFGPGTRLTVL.

J is TRBJ1-5 and V is TRBV2; D gene ambiguous. The CDR3 length is 15 residues. Germline V gene data show CDR1 as SNHLY and CDR2 as FYNNEI. V shed 0 bases and J shed 1 base, with 7 bases lying between them. CDR3 coding DNA: TGTGCCAGCAGTGAAGCGCGCGGAAGCAATCAGCCCCAGCATTTT. Its translation: CASSEARGSNQPQHF.

This clonotype showed up many times. The chain has TRBV20-1 and TRBJ2-7; either TRBD1 or TRBD2 may supply D (5 bases each). The CDR3 consists of 14 residues. Germline V gene sequence: CDR1 DFQATT, CDR2 SNEGSKA (reference sequence). V lost 6 bases and J lost 5, with 20 bases in between. The CDR3 nucleotides are TGCAGTGCAGCAAAAACCACGGGGCCTGACGAGCAGTACTTC. Its protein is CSAAKTTGPDEQYF.

This clonotype occurred many times. The V gene is TRBV9, the J gene TRBJ2-3; 13 bases agree with TRBD2. The CDR3 spans 14 residues. Germline CDR1 is SGDLS and CDR2 is YYNGEE. V was clipped by 3 bases and J by 8 bases; unmatched bases: 3. CDR3 sequence: CASSGTSGGGTQYF. The DNA for the CDR3 is TGTGCCAGCAGCGGGACTAGCGGGGGCGGTACGCAGTATTTT.

The table lists this clonotype with a few counts. Its ends do not fully match the called genes, so a read error is possible. The chain combines TRBV11-2 with TRBJ2-7; tentatively, D is TRBD1 or TRBD2 (7 bases each). The CDR3 spans 17 residues. Per the germline V gene, CDR1 is SGHAT and CDR2 is FQNNGV. The CDR3, as DNA: TGTGCCAGCAGCTCCGAAATTACGGGGGGACAGTTCTACGGGCAGTACTTC. Translating it yields CASSSEITGGQFYGQYF.

The chain joins TRBV11-2 to TRBJ2-7; D is perhaps TRBD2 (5 bases). Per germline, CDR1 SGHAT and CDR2 FQNNGV. Trimming removed 8 bases from V and 6 bases from J, with 17 bases in between. The CDR3 has 13 residues. The CDR3 nucleotides read TGTGCCAGCTGCCTTGAGGGCTGGGGCGAGCAGTACTTC. This sequence encodes CASCLEGWGEQYF.

V gene TRBV12-3 or TRBV12-4 combines with J gene TRBJ1-5, with D perhaps matching TRBD1 (6 bases). V was pared by 4 bases and J by 2 bases, with 9 bases between. The CDR3 loop spans 14 amino acids. The CDR3 DNA reads as TGTGCCAGCAGTTACAGGGTGGGCAATCAGCCCCAGCATTTT. Protein sequence: CASSYRVGNQPQHF.

The V and J genes are TRBV11-2 and TRBJ1-5; 7 bases align to TRBD1. V lost 1 base and J lost 3; bases outside the gene matches: 6. Germline V gene data show CDR1 as SGHAT and CDR2 as FQNNGV. This CDR3 has 16 amino acids. The CDR3 spells CASSLGGQQNNQPQHF. CDR3 sequence (DNA): TGTGCCAGCAGCTTAGGGGGACAGCAAAACAATCAGCCCCAGCATTTT.

This clonotype was picked up a small number of times. The genes are TRBV11-2 and TRBJ2-3, with TRBD1 identical over 7 bases. Germline CDR1 SGHAT, CDR2 FQNNGV. Trimming took 5 bases from V and 0 from J; bases not matched to a gene: 8. This CDR3 is built from 16 residues. The CDR3 reads CASSQGTVTSTDTQYF. CDR3 bases: TGTGCCAGCAGCCAAGGGACAGTCACTAGCACAGATACGCAGTATTTT.

This clonotype was recorded many times. This rearrangement joins TRBV29-1 to TRBJ1-2, with 9 bases identical to TRBD1. V lost 7 bases and J lost 6; bases outside the gene matches: 15. CDR1 SQVTM and CDR2 ANQGSEA come from the germline V gene. CDR3 length: 15 residues. The CDR3 region has the DNA TGCAGCGCTGGACCACAGGGGGCGTATGGTAATGGCTACACCTTC. Its protein product is CSAGPQGAYGNGYTF.

This clonotype was seen at least ten times. This sequence joins TRBV7-3 and TRBJ2-3, with 9 nucleotides matching TRBD2. CDR1 is SGHTA and CDR2 is FQGTGA in the germline V gene. CDR3 size: 15 residues. Losses at the gene ends were 5 bases for V and 4 bases for J; bases not matched to a gene: 7. The CDR3 loop is CASSPRTSEADTQYF. The CDR3 nucleotides read TGTGCCAGCAGCCCACGGACTAGCGAGGCAGATACGCAGTATTTT.

CDR3 amino acids: CASIKRGGKGTEAFF. The CDR3 coding sequence is TGTGCCAGCATCAAAAGGGGGGGGAAGGGGACTGAAGCTTTCTTT. V usage is TRBV2 and J usage is TRBJ1-1; perhaps TRBD1 as D (6 bases). Germline lookup yields CDR1 SNHLY and CDR2 FYNNEI. There are 15 residues in the CDR3. V was pared by 7 bases and J by 5 bases, with 20 bases between.

Only a few counts were recorded for this clonotype. V usage is TRBV5-1 and J usage is TRBJ2-3, with D hard to call. The V gene lost 5 bases and the J gene lost 0 bases, with 10 bases spanning the gap. Germline V gives CDR1 SGHRS, CDR2 YFSETQ. CDR3 length: 14 residues. CDR3 region: CASRLVVSTDTQYF. The CDR3 DNA follows: TGCGCCAGCAGGCTGGTGGTTAGCACAGATACGCAGTATTTT.

This clonotype was seen many times. The J gene is TRBJ2-3, the V gene TRBV7-9; the D gene is possibly TRBD1 (6 bases). Germline V gene data show CDR1 as SEHNR and CDR2 as FQNEAQ (reference sequence). With 5 bases removed from V and 4 bases from J, the gap between germline ends came to 13 bases. CDR3 size: 14 residues. The CDR3 coding sequence is TGTGCCAGCAGCGTACAGGGAGTCCCAGATACGCAGTATTTT. Its protein product is CASSVQGVPDTQYF.

The genes are TRBV7-9 and TRBJ1-2; maybe TRBD1 (6 bases). Germline V gives CDR1 SEHNR, CDR2 FQNEAQ (reference sequence). V lost 5 bases and J lost 4, with 11 bases in between. The CDR3 covers 13 residues. CDR3 in DNA: TGTGCCAGCAGCATACAGGGAGTCTATGGCTACACCTTC. Amino acid sequence: CASSIQGVYGYTF.

There are a few counts of this clonotype. Since a much larger clone is just one base distant, this may be a read error. The genes are TRBV29-1 and TRBJ2-2, with 9 bases fitting TRBD2. CDR3 length equals 14 residues. The ends lost 5 bases at V and 9 bases at J; junction bases unmatched: 10. The V gene's germline CDR1 is SQVTM and CDR2 ANQGSEA. The CDR3 region has the DNA TGCAGCGTTAGCTTAGCGGGAGTTACCAGGGAGCTGTTTTTT. Translating it yields CSVSLAGVTRELFF.

The sample holds many counts of this clonotype. The V call is TRBV20-1, the J call TRBJ2-7; D is uncertain. The CDR3 spans 11 residues. CDR1 is DFQATT, CDR2 SNEGSKA, per germline (reference sequence). Trimming took off 7 bases at V and 3 bases at J, with 10 bases between the two ends. The CDR3 DNA sequence: TGCAGTGTATGGGTCCTCTACGAGCAGTACTTC. Translated, it gives CSVWVLYEQYF.

The sample holds many counts of this clonotype. The chain carries TRBV24-1 and TRBJ2-1; 10 bases agree with TRBD1. Trimming cost V 3 bases and J 6 bases; bases outside gene matches: 7. Germline values: CDR1 KGHDR, CDR2 SFDVKD. CDR3 length: 16 amino acids. Here the CDR3 reads CATSDPGQGEGNEQFF. The CDR3 nucleotides are TGTGCCACCAGTGATCCTGGACAGGGGGAAGGCAATGAGCAGTTCTTC.

The chain couples TRBV11-1 to TRBJ1-6; the D gene is possibly TRBD1 (5 bases). Deletions cut 1 base from V and 9 bases from J, with 16 bases between. The CDR3 contains 16 residues. CDR1 SGHAT and CDR2 FQDESV come from the germline V gene (reference sequence). The chain's CDR3 is CASSLGNAERGSPLHF. DNA of the CDR3: TGTGCCAGCAGCTTAGGTAACGCAGAGAGGGGTTCACCCCTCCACTTT. The full variable domain, rest sourced from reference TRBV11-1 and TRBJ1-6, is EAEVAQSPRYKITEKSQAVAFWCDPISGHATLYWYRQILGQGPELLVQFQDESVVDDSQLPKDRFSAERLKGVDSTLKIQPAELGDSAMYLCASSLGNAERGSPLHFGNGTRLTVT.

The V and J genes are TRBV10-3 and TRBJ2-7; 8 nucleotides line up with TRBD1. The germline V gene encodes CDR1 ENHRY and CDR2 SYGVKD. This CDR3 region has 14 residues. The J segment lost 2 bases and the V segment lost 4 bases, leaving 4 bases of the junction unmatched. The CDR3: CAISGTGLTYEQYF. In DNA form, the CDR3 reads TGTGCCATCAGTGGGACAGGGCTAACCTACGAGCAGTACTTC.

This clonotype was recorded at least ten times. CDR3: CASKLTGTHYGYTF. Written as DNA, the CDR3 is TGTGCCAGCAAATTGACAGGGACGCACTATGGCTACACCTTC. The chain recombines TRBV12-3 or TRBV12-4 with TRBJ1-2, with 7 bases lining up with TRBD1. CDR3 length: 14 residues. J lost 3 bases, V lost 7 bases, and 8 bases had no gene match.

This clonotype was picked up many times. This chain uses TRBV7-8 with TRBJ1-1; a possible D gene is TRBD1 (5 bases). The CDR3 is 13 amino acids. Deletions cut 7 bases from V and 0 bases from J, with 9 bases between. Germline lookup yields CDR1 SGHVS and CDR2 FQNEAQ. The CDR3 reads CASKGRLNTEAFF. CDR3 sequence (DNA): TGTGCCAGCAAGGGACGGCTGAACACTGAAGCTTTCTTT.